This T cell receptor beta chain stems from a study of blood T cells in healthy people across ages. PCR was performed a second time for about 7 to 11 cycles using a sample-barcoded 5' primer and a J-beta primer mix. MiXCR was run by TCRdb on the 5' RACE reads, yielding one entry per CDR3 protein. The sample consists of 850,000 to 1,000,000 distinct CDR3 sequences, roughly 51% of them appearing once. CDR3 length: 14 amino acids. With 6 bases removed from V and 4 bases from J, the gap between germline ends came to 15 bases. This TCR derives from a woman aged 60-75 years in good health. The rearrangement uses TRBV12-3 or TRBV12-4 and TRBJ1-2; possibly TRBD1 for D (5 bases). Sequencing used blood. CDR3 protein: CASSPRGRGYGYTF. The CDR3, as DNA: TGTGCCAGCAGCCCCCGGGGGAGGGGCTATGGCTACACCTTC.